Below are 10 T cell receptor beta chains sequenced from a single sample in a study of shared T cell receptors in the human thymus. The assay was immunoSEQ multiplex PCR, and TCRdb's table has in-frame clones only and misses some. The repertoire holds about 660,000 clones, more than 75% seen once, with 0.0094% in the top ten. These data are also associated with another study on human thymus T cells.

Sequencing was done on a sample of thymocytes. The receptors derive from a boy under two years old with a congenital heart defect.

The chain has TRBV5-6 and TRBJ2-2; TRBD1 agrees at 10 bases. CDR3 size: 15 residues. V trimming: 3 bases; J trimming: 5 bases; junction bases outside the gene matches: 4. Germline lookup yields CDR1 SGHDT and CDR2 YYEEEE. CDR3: CASSSDRGRTGELFF. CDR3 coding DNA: TGTGCCAGCAGCTCCGACAGGGGGCGGACCGGGGAGCTGTTTTTT.

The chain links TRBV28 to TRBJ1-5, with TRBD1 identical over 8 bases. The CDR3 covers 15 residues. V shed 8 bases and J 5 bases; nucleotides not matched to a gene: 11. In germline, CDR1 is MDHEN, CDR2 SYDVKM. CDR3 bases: TGTGCCAGCGGGGGGTCCGGGACAGGCGATCAGCCCCAGCATTTT. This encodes CASGGSGTGDQPQHF.

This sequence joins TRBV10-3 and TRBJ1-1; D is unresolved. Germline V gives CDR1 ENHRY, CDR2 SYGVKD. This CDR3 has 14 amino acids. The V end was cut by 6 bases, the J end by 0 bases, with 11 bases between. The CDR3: CAIRPGDMNTEAFF. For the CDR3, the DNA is TGTGCCATCAGACCAGGTGACATGAACACTGAAGCTTTCTTT.

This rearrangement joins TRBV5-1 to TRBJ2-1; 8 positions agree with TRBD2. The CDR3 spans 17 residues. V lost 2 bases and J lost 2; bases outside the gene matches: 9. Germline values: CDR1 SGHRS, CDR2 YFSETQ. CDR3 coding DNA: TGCGCCAGCAGCTTAAATTGGGTGACTAGCGCCTACAATGAGCAGTTCTTC. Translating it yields CASSLNWVTSAYNEQFF.

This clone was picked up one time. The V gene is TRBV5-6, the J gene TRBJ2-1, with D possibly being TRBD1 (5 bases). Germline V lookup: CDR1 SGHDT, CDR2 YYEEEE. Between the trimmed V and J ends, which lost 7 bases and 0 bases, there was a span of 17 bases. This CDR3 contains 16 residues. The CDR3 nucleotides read TGTGCCAGCGCCAAGGGGCCACCACGCTCCTACAATGAGCAGTTCTTC. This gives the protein CASAKGPPRSYNEQFF.

As DNA, the CDR3 is TGTGCCAGCAGCTTAGCAAGCTGTCTAGCGGGAGGGCCATACGAGCAGTACTTC. It encodes CASSLASCLAGGPYEQYF. The chain joins TRBV7-9 to TRBJ2-7, with 12 bases matching TRBD2. Trimming took 0 bases from V and 4 from J; bases not matched to a gene: 10. Germline CDR1 SEHNR, CDR2 FQNEAQ (reference sequence). This CDR3 has 18 residues.

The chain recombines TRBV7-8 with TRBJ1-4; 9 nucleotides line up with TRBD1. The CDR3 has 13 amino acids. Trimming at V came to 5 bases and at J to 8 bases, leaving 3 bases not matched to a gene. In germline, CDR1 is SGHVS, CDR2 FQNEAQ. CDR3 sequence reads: CASSGQGSEKLFF. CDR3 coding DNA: TGTGCCAGCAGCGGACAGGGGTCGGAAAAACTGTTTTTT.

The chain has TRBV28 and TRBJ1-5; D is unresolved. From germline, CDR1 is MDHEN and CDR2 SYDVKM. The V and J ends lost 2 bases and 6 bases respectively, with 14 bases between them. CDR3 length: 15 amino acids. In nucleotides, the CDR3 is TGTGCCAGCAGTTTACCCGGCGTGGAGGTTCAGCCCCAGCATTTT. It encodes CASSLPGVEVQPQHF. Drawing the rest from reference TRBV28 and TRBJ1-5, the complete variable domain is DVKVTQSSRYLVKRTGEKVFLECVQDMDHENMFWYRQDPGLGLRLIYFSYDVKMKEKGDIPEGYSVSREKKERFSLILESASTNQTSMYLCASSLPGVEVQPQHFGDGTRLSIL.

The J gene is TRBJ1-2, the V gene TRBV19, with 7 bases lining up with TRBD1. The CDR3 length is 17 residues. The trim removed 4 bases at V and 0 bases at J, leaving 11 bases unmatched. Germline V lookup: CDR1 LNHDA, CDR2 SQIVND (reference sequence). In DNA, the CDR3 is TGTGCCAGTAGTACAAGACAGGGCCGCCGGGCTAACTATGGCTACACCTTC. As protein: CASSTRQGRRANYGYTF.

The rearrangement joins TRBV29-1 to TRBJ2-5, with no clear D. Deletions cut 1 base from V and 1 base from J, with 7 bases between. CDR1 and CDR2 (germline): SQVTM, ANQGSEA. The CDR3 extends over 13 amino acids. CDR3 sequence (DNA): TGCAGCGTTGAAGGCACTATCCAAGAGACCCAGTACTTC. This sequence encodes CSVEGTIQETQYF. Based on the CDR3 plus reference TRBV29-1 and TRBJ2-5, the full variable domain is SAVISQKPSRDICQRGTSLTIQCQVDSQVTMMFWYRQQPGQSLTLIATANQGSEATYESGFVIDKFPISRPNLTFSTLTVSNMSPEDSSIYLCSVEGTIQETQYFGPGTRLLVL.